A single sample gave rise to the 21 T cell receptor beta chains below, sequenced in a study of cytomegalovirus exposure and HLA in healthy donors. Researchers ran the PCR with 60 Vbeta and 13 Jbeta primers. Sequencing used immunoSEQ multiplex PCR; TCRdb keeps in-frame clones, though not all of them. The sample has about 180,000 clones; 70% to 80% are singletons. Material for sequencing was PBMCs. The source of these receptors is a man younger than 35 in good health and CMV-seronegative.

The chain carries TRBV7-2 and TRBJ2-7, with 11 bases that match TRBD2. From germline, CDR1 is SGHTA and CDR2 FQGNSA. The CDR3 sequence is 14 residues long. The trim removed 4 bases at V and 3 bases at J, leaving 2 bases unmatched. The CDR3: CASSSLAGGYEQYF. CDR3 DNA: TGTGCCAGCAGCTCTCTAGCGGGAGGCTACGAGCAGTACTTC. Full variable domain (missing parts from reference TRBV7-2 and TRBJ2-7): GAGVSQSPSNKVTEKGKDVELRCDPISGHTALYWYRQSLGQGLEFLIYFQGNSAPDKSGLPSDRFSAERTGGSVSTLTIQRTQQEDSAVYLCASSSLAGGYEQYFGPGTRLTVT.

The J gene is TRBJ2-1, the V gene TRBV4-1; the D is unclear. The CDR3 consists of 13 residues. Germline assignment: CDR1 MGHRA and CDR2 YSYEKL. The V end was cut by 0 bases, the J end by 7 bases, with 7 bases between. The CDR3 sequence: CASSQEEINEQFF. The CDR3 DNA sequence: TGCGCCAGCAGCCAAGAGGAGATAAATGAGCAGTTCTTC.

This chain joins TRBV27 and TRBJ1-1, with D perhaps matching TRBD1 (6 bases). The germline V gene encodes CDR1 MNHEY and CDR2 SMNVEV (reference sequence). The CDR3 spans 16 residues. V lost 4 bases and J 1 base, leaving 16 bases between the germline ends. As DNA, the CDR3 is TGTGCCAGCAGTTACATACCGGCAGGGGCGAACACTGAAGCTTTCTTT. Translating gives CASSYIPAGANTEAFF.

The gene calls are TRBV7-3 and TRBJ2-7; D not certain. The CDR3 loop spans 13 amino acids. V was pared by 5 bases and J by 5 bases, with 13 bases between. Germline V gene lookup returns CDR1 SGHTA and CDR2 FQGTGA. DNA of the CDR3: TGTGCCAGCAGCCCTCAAGCTTCCCACGAGCAGTACTTC. Amino acids: CASSPQASHEQYF.

This clone appeared a few times. J is TRBJ2-3 and V is TRBV4-2; D unclear. V gave up 1 base and J gave up 1 base, with 9 bases separating them. The CDR3 length is 15 residues. CDR1 LGHNA and CDR2 YNFKEQ come from the germline V gene. The CDR3 protein is CASSQGPRGTDTQYF. The CDR3 DNA follows: TGTGCCAGCAGCCAAGGCCCTAGAGGCACAGATACGCAGTATTTT.

As regards this clone: One end of the junction fails to match germline, which may point to a read error. The CDR3 sequence: CASSTNGAGELPEQYF. CDR3 nucleotide sequence: TGTGCTAGCAGCACAAACGGGGCGGGGGAACTTCCCGAGCAGTACTTC. The V call is TRBV7-7, the J call TRBJ2-7; 7 bases align to TRBD2. Germline lookup yields CDR1 SSHAT and CDR2 FNYEAQ (reference sequence). The CDR3 extends over 16 amino acids.

The V gene is TRBV5-4, the J gene TRBJ1-2; D not resolved. Germline-derived CDR1 and CDR2 are SGHNT and YYREEE (reference sequence). The CDR3 loop spans 13 amino acids. Deletions cut 3 bases from V and 2 bases from J, with 8 bases between. The CDR3: CASSWERNYGYTF. DNA of the CDR3: TGTGCCAGCAGCTGGGAGAGAAACTATGGCTACACCTTC.

The CDR3: CASKEGRQGRWNTEAFF. The CDR3 DNA reads as TGTGCCAGCAAGGAGGGACGACAGGGAAGATGGAACACTGAAGCTTTCTTT. J is TRBJ1-1 and V is TRBV13, with TRBD1 matching over 7 bases. Germline V lookup: CDR1 PRHDT, CDR2 FYEKMQ (reference sequence). This CDR3 contains 17 residues. Trimming at V came to 7 bases and at J to 1 base, leaving 15 bases not matched to a gene.

The V gene is TRBV7-9, the J gene TRBJ1-2, with 7 positions matching TRBD1. Germline V gene data show CDR1 as SEHNR and CDR2 as FQNEAQ (reference sequence). There are 16 residues in the CDR3. V was pared by 5 bases and J by 2 bases, with 11 bases of the junction left unmatched. The CDR3 DNA reads TGTGCCAGCAGCAAACCGACCCGGGACAGCAACTATGGCTACACCTTC. Translated: CASSKPTRDSNYGYTF.

This sequence joins TRBV9 and TRBJ1-5; the D is unclear. The ends were cut back, 0 bases at V and 3 bases at J, with 10 bases in the middle. CDR3 size: 15 residues. Germline CDR1 reads SGDLS; CDR2 reads YYNGEE. The CDR3 DNA reads as TGTGCCAGCAGCGTAGACCCTGGGCCCAATCAGCCCCAGCATTTT. Residues: CASSVDPGPNQPQHF.

V and J are TRBV7-2 and TRBJ1-2; D not certain. The CDR3 has 15 amino acids. Germline CDR1 reads SGHTA; CDR2 reads FQGNSA. Trimming pared 1 base from V and 1 base from J, leaving 10 bases between. The CDR3 bases are TGTGCCAGCAGCTTAGGAGGGATGAATAACTATGGCTACACCTTC. Protein: CASSLGGMNNYGYTF.

The chain has TRBV10-2 and TRBJ2-2; TRBD1 agrees at 10 bases. Germline V gene lookup returns CDR1 WSHSY and CDR2 SAAADI. CDR3 length equals 14 residues. The trim removed 9 bases at V and 5 bases at J, leaving 6 bases unmatched. The CDR3: CASTDRGTTGELFF. The CDR3 bases are TGCGCCAGTACGGACAGGGGGACAACCGGGGAGCTGTTTTTT.

This chain joins TRBV23-1 and TRBJ2-3; weak D call: TRBD1 (6 bases). TRBV23-1 belongs to the ORF category, with a function that is uncertain. This CDR3 has 14 residues. Deletions cut 4 bases from V and 6 bases from J, with 14 bases between. The CDR3 DNA follows: TGCGCCAGCAGTCGGCGCAGGGGTTCCGATACGCAGTATTTT. Translated: CASSRRRGSDTQYF.

V and J are TRBV5-4 and TRBJ2-2; 8 bases are a match to TRBD2. Germline lookup yields CDR1 SGHNT and CDR2 YYREEE (reference sequence). The CDR3 sequence is 16 residues long. Trimming at V came to 5 bases and at J to 0 bases, leaving 6 bases not matched to a gene. The CDR3 region has the DNA TGTGCCAGCAGTCCGGTTAGCGGGGCGAACACCGGGGAGCTGTTTTTT. Translated, it gives CASSPVSGANTGELFF.

This chain connects TRBV4-1 to TRBJ1-2; 7 bases fit TRBD1. The CDR3 contains 17 residues. The germline V gene encodes CDR1 MGHRA and CDR2 YSYEKL. The J segment lost 2 bases and the V segment lost 1 base, leaving 10 bases of the junction unmatched. Written as DNA, the CDR3 is TGCGCCAGCAGCCAAGTCTTCAGACAGGGATCAAACTATGGCTACACCTTC. It specifies CASSQVFRQGSNYGYTF.

V is TRBV7-9 and J is TRBJ2-7; D remains unclear. Trimming pared 5 bases from V and 1 base from J, leaving 21 bases between. Per germline, CDR1 SEHNR and CDR2 FQNEAQ (reference sequence). This CDR3 has 17 amino acids. The chain's CDR3 is CASSPILPRPGSYEQYF. In nucleotides, the CDR3 is TGTGCCAGCAGCCCAATCTTACCTAGACCGGGTTCCTACGAGCAGTACTTC.

The chain combines TRBV29-1 with TRBJ2-3; 15 bases map to TRBD2. V shed 3 bases, J shed 2 bases, and the junction held 3 bases outside the gene matches. In germline, CDR1 is SQVTM, CDR2 ANQGSEA. The CDR3 totals 16 residues. CDR3 nucleotide sequence: TGCAGCGTTGATGGGACTAGCGGGAGGCACACAGATACGCAGTATTTT. Amino acids: CSVDGTSGRHTDTQYF.

The rearrangement joins TRBV5-4 to TRBJ2-5; TRBD2 is a possible D gene (6 bases). The germline gives CDR1 SGHNT, CDR2 YYREEE (reference sequence). The CDR3 contains 14 residues. The V and J ends lost 3 bases and 5 bases respectively, with 14 bases between them. The DNA for the CDR3 is TGTGCCAGCAGCTGGACGACTAGTTCTGAGACCCAGTACTTC. Translation gives CASSWTTSSETQYF.

The chain joins TRBV5-1 to TRBJ2-3; 9 bases line up with TRBD2. This CDR3 has 15 residues. The germline V gene encodes CDR1 SGHRS and CDR2 YFSETQ. V lost 4 bases and J lost 5; bases outside the gene matches: 8. The DNA of the CDR3 is TGCGCCAGCAGCCCGCAGCGGGGGGCCGGAGATACGCAGTATTTT. Translation: CASSPQRGAGDTQYF.

The chain employs TRBV19 and TRBJ2-3, with 9 bases identical to TRBD1. V was clipped by 5 bases and J by 2 bases; unmatched bases: 5. The CDR3 spans 15 residues. CDR1 is LNHDA, CDR2 SQIVND, per germline (reference sequence). The CDR3 sequence is CASSDGQGLTDTQYF. The CDR3 DNA sequence: TGTGCCAGTAGTGACGGACAGGGGCTCACAGATACGCAGTATTTT.

V gene TRBV19 combines with J gene TRBJ1-3; 9 nucleotides align to TRBD1. From germline, CDR1 is LNHDA and CDR2 SQIVND (reference sequence). The V and J ends lost 5 bases and 4 bases, in that order; junction bases with no gene match: 9. This CDR3 comprises 16 residues. The CDR3 region has the DNA TGTGCCAGTAGTTCGGACAGGGGAAGTGCCGGAAACACCATATATTTT. This gives the protein CASSSDRGSAGNTIYF.